Included here is one TCR beta chain sequence, with context. The antigen this receptor binds is unknown. Nothing much larger sits one base from this clone, and base qualities are not available. TCRbeta CDR3 regions were amplified from genomic DNA by means of the immunoSEQ Assay, a bias-controlled multiplex PCR. In the original analysis: The number of nucleated cells in each sample was estimated from the amplification of reference gene primers within the assay. To quantify the absolute abundance of each unique TCRbeta CDR3 rearrangement, sequence reads were collapsed and filtered. For each sample, productive Simpson clonality was calculated as the square root of Simpson's diversity index over productive rearrangements. Imported from immuneACCESS, the table was reduced by TCRdb to in-frame sequences with V and J called. These copies leave out some clones; in studies compared against another copy, an unresolved V gene accounts for under half, and the cause of the remainder is not known. The DNA was the basis for D and trimming; V, J and clone size are from that table. This sample has more than 80,000 clones in its table, and 75% to 90% of those were observed once. The top ten hold 11% of the sample.

This entry comes from a study of blood T cell repertoires in COVID-19 (dated by TCRdb to about 2020). In the study overall: Samples from collaborators originated in the United States, Italy and Spain and spanned both the acute and convalescent phases of COVID-19. Nearly every sample came with metadata listing a de-identified subject ID, COVID-19 status, age in years and sex. The repertoires were released in a freely available public database intended as a resource for research on the immune response to SARS-CoV-2. The material from the prospective study consisted of cDNA or gDNA derived from T cells, B-cell-depleted T cells, or PBMCs. Where HLA class I and class II types were available, the types were taken from metadata supplied by the sample provider, not from assay-based typing. Subjects who had been exposed to COVID-19, were actively infected with it, or had recovered from it provided the deeply sampled blood TCRbeta repertoires that made up the dataset. The samples were drawn from two sources: the first 160 participants of the ongoing ImmuneRACE study, and 1,200 or so subjects contributed by 6 global collaborators. Overall study results and their limits: The amount of clinical and demographic metadata varied by source and participant and was provided uncurated.

Relative to germline, V is missing 3 bases and J is missing 4 bases, with 2 bases of the junction outside any gene match. Taken from cysteine to phenylalanine, the CDR3 has 13 residues. The CDR3 DNA has 39 bases and is translated from base 1. According to the germline V gene, CDR1 reads ENHRY and CDR2 reads SYGVKD. Each collaborating institution followed its own protocols to collect whole blood in K2EDTA tubes. For TCRbeta analysis, collaborator samples were shipped as frozen whole blood, as isolated PBMCs, or as DNA extracted from either sample type. Sample: peripheral blood. The sequence came from a man older than 75 with acute or convalescent COVID-19. The chain joins TRBV10-3 to TRBJ2-7; TRBD2 lines up with 8 middle nucleotides. The sequenced DNA: TGTGCCATCAGTGACGGGGGGGGATACGAGCAGTACTTC. It translates to CAISDGGGYEQYF.